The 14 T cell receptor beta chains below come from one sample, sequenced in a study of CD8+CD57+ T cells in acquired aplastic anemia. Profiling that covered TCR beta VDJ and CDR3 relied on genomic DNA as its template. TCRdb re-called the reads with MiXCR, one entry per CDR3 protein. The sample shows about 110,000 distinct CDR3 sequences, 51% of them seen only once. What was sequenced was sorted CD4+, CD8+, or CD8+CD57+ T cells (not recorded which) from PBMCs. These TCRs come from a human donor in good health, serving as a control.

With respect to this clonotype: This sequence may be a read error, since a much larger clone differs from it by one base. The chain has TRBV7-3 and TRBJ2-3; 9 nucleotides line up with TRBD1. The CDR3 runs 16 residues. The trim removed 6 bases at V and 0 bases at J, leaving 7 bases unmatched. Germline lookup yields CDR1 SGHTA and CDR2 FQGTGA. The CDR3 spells CASSSGTGSSTDTQYF. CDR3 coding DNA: TGTGCCAGCAGTTCCGGGACAGGGTCTAGCACAGATACGCAGTATTTT.

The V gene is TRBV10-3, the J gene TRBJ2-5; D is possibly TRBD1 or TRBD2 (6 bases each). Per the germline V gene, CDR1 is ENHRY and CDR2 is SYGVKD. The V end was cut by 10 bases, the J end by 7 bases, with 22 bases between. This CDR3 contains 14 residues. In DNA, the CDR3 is TGTGCCAGCAGCCACCGGGGGCTGGGAGGGACCCAGTACTTC. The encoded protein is CASSHRGLGGTQYF.

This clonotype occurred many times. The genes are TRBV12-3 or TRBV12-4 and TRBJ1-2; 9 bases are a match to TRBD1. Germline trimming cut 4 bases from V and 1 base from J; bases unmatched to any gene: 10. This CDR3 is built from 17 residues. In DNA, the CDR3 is TGTGCCAGCAGTTCTGACGGGACAGGGACTAGTAACTATGGCTACACCTTC. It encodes CASSSDGTGTSNYGYTF.

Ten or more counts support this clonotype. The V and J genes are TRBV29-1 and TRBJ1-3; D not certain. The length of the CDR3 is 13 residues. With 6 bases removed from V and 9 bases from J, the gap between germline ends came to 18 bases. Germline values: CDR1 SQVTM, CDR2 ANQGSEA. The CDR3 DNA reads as TGCAGCGTGGACCAGTACCCCCCAGGCACCATATATTTT. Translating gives CSVDQYPPGTIYF.

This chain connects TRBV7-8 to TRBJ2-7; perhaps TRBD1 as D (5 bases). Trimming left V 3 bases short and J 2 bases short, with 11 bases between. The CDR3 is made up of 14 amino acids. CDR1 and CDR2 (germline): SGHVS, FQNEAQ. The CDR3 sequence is CASSFTTETYEQYF. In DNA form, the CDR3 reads TGTGCCAGCAGCTTCACGACAGAGACCTACGAGCAGTACTTC.

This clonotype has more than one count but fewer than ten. The CDR3 DNA reads as TGCAGTGCTTGGACTAGCGGGGGGGCGACGTACAGAACCGTGTACAATGAGCAGTTCTTC. It encodes CSAWTSGGATYRTVYNEQFF. V and J are TRBV20-1 and TRBJ2-7, with 15 bases identical to TRBD2. The tail of the sequence fits TRBJ2-1 better, so the J call may be wrong. This CDR3 region has 20 residues. From germline, CDR1 is DFQATT and CDR2 SNEGSKA (reference sequence).

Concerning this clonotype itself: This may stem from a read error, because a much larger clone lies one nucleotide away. The CDR3 coding sequence is TGTGCCAGCAGTCAAGGACAGGGGTCCCCCTACGAGCAGCACTTC. Its protein product is CASSQGQGSPYEQHF. The chain carries TRBV6-1 and TRBJ2-7; 9 bases match TRBD1. Per the germline V gene, CDR1 is MNHNS and CDR2 is SASEGT. This CDR3 comprises 15 residues.

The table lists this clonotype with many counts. CDR3 residues: CSFRTANTGELFF. The CDR3 DNA is TGCAGTTTTAGGACGGCTAACACCGGGGAGCTGTTTTTT. This chain connects TRBV20-1 to TRBJ2-2; D remains ambiguous. This CDR3 is built from 13 residues. Per the germline V gene, CDR1 is DFQATT and CDR2 is SNEGSKA (reference sequence). V was trimmed by 8 bases and J by 2 bases, leaving 12 bases between them.

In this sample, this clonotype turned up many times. As DNA, the CDR3 is TGTGCCACCAGTGATGGACAGGCACTTCAGCCCCAGCATTTT. Translation gives CATSDGQALQPQHF. The chain links TRBV24-1 to TRBJ1-5; 7 bases agree with TRBD1. CDR3 length: 14 residues. V lost 3 bases, J lost 6 bases, and 4 bases stayed unmatched. The germline gives CDR1 KGHDR, CDR2 SFDVKD.

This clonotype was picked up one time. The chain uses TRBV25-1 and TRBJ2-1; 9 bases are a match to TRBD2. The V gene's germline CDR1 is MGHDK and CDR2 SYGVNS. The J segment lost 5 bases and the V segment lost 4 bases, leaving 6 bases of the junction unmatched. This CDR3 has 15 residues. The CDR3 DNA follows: TGTGCCAGCAGTGGGGGGGGCGGGGGGGACAATGAGCAGTTCTTC. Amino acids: CASSGGGGGDNEQFF.

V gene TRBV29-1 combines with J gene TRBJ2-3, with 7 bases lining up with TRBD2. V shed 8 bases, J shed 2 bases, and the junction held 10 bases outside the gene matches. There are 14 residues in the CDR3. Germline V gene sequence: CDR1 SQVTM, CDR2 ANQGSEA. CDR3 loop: CSSGGTYNTDTQYF. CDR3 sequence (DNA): TGCAGCTCCGGGGGGACCTACAACACAGATACGCAGTATTTT.

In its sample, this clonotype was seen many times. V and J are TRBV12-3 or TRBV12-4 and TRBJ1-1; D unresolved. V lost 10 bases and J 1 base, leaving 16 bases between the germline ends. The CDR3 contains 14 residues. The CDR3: CANPQLGGNTEAFF. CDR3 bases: TGTGCCAACCCCCAGCTAGGAGGGAACACTGAAGCTTTCTTT.

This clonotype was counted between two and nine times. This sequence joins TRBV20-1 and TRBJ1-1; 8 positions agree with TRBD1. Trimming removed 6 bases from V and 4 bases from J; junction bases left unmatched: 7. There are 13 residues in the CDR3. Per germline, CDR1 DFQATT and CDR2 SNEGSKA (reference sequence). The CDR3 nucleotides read TGCAGTGCGGAAGGACAGGGAGGCACTGAAGCTTTCTTT. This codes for CSAEGQGGTEAFF.

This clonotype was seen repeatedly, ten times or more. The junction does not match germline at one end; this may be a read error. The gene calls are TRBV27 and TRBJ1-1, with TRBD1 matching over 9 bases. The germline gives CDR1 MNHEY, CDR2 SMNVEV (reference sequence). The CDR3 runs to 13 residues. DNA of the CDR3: TGTGCCAGCAGGGGGACAGGGAACGCTGAAGCTTTCTTT. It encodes CASRGTGNAEAFF.